One sample yielded the 17 T cell receptor beta chains listed below, sequenced in a study of shared clonotypes between healthy human individuals. Produced via immunoSEQ multiplex PCR; TCRdb's table is partial and in-frame only. The sample lists 2 million to 2.5 million clones, just over 90% occurring once. The sequencing sample was made of naive CD4+ T cells from PBMCs. Sample subset: CD45RA+ positively selected. The receptors derive from a man younger than 30 in good health. Some clones in this sample may be carry-over from other donors' samples.

The rearrangement uses TRBV6-1 and TRBJ1-2; tentative D call: TRBD1 (6 bases). The length of the CDR3 is 15 residues. CDR1 MNHNS and CDR2 SASEGT come from the germline V gene. V was cut by 4 bases and J by 6 bases, with 18 bases left in between. CDR3: CASSGGQPPPDGYTF. DNA of the CDR3: TGTGCCAGCAGTGGAGGACAGCCCCCTCCGGATGGCTACACCTTC.

The genes are TRBV27 and TRBJ2-1; D not resolved. Trimming stripped 5 bases from V and 5 bases from J, with 13 bases between. Germline V lookup: CDR1 MNHEY, CDR2 SMNVEV (reference sequence). This CDR3 region has 14 residues. CDR3 DNA: TGTGCCAGCAGTACCCCACCGGGCGACAATGAGCAGTTCTTC. Amino acids: CASSTPPGDNEQFF.

This clone was counted a single time. The J gene is TRBJ2-1, the V gene TRBV6-6; the D is unclear. V was pared by 4 bases and J by 12 bases, with 13 bases between. Germline CDR1 and CDR2: MNHNY and SVGAGI (reference sequence). CDR3 length: 12 amino acids. The CDR3 region is CASSLQSGGQFF. CDR3 nucleotides: TGTGCCAGCAGTTTGCAGAGTGGTGGGCAGTTCTTC.

This clone was observed a few times. The chain recombines TRBV19 with TRBJ1-5; tentatively, D is TRBD1 (5 bases). The V gene's germline CDR1 is LNHDA and CDR2 SQIVND (reference sequence). Trimming took off 9 bases at V and 3 bases at J, with 21 bases between the two ends. The CDR3 length is 16 residues. In DNA form, the CDR3 reads TGTGCCAGAAGCACCCCGGGACCCCCAGCCAATCAGCCCCAGCATTTT. It is translated as CARSTPGPPANQPQHF.

This rearrangement joins TRBV27 to TRBJ2-7; TRBD1 matches 8 bases. CDR1 is MNHEY and CDR2 is SMNVEV in the germline V gene (reference sequence). This CDR3 has 16 residues. V dropped 7 bases and J dropped 7; count of bases not matched to a gene: 18. The CDR3 region is CASMTYSPQGAWEQYF. The DNA for the CDR3 is TGTGCCAGCATGACTTACTCCCCGCAGGGGGCCTGGGAGCAGTACTTC.

Note on this clone: In the same sample, other DNA sequences code for this CDR3. V usage is TRBV5-1 and J usage is TRBJ2-1; a possible D gene is TRBD2 (6 bases). This CDR3 is built from 16 residues. Germline lookup yields CDR1 SGHRS and CDR2 YFSETQ. With 0 bases removed from V and 1 base from J, the gap between germline ends came to 11 bases. As DNA, the CDR3 is TGCGCCAGCAGCTTGGCCGGGACTCCTTCCTACAATGAGCAGTTCTTC. It encodes CASSLAGTPSYNEQFF. Combining the CDR3 with reference TRBV5-1 and TRBJ2-1 gives the whole variable domain KAGVTQTPRYLIKTRGQQVTLSCSPISGHRSVSWYQQTPGQGLQFLFEYFSETQRNKGNFPGRFSGRQFSNSRSEMNVSTLELGDSALYLCASSLAGTPSYNEQFFGPGTRLTVL.

V usage is TRBV14 and J usage is TRBJ1-1, with D possibly TRBD1 on 6 matching bases. CDR1 is SGHDN and CDR2 is FVKESK in the germline V gene. Trimming pared 4 bases from V and 3 bases from J, leaving 15 bases between. This CDR3 is 15 amino acids long. CDR3 sequence: CASSPWGQGHTEAFF. CDR3 coding DNA: TGTGCCAGCAGCCCCTGGGGGCAGGGTCACACTGAAGCTTTCTTT.

The count of this clone is one. CDR3: CASSPGRASYGYTF. The CDR3 DNA follows: TGTGCCAGCAGCCCGGGGAGGGCCAGCTATGGCTACACCTTC. The V call is TRBV7-9, the J call TRBJ1-2; D is unresolved. CDR1 and CDR2 from the germline V gene are SEHNR and FQNEAQ (reference sequence). The CDR3 loop spans 14 amino acids. Trimming pared 5 bases from V and 4 bases from J, leaving 14 bases between.

The rearrangement joins TRBV11-2 to TRBJ2-1; TRBD2 matches 9 bases. CDR1 and CDR2 (germline): SGHAT, FQNNGV. Trimming removed 5 bases from V and 9 bases from J; junction bases left unmatched: 11. The CDR3 covers 15 residues. The CDR3 spells CASSLLAGAYGEQFF. CDR3 DNA sequence: TGTGCCAGCAGCCTTTTAGCGGGAGCCTATGGTGAGCAGTTCTTC. The variable domain in full, with the rest retrieved from reference TRBV11-2 and TRBJ2-1, is EAGVAQSPRYKIIEKRQSVAFWCNPISGHATLYWYQQILGQGPKLLIQFQNNGVVDDSQLPKDRFSAERLKGVDSTLKIQPAKLEDSAVYLCASSLLAGAYGEQFFGPGTRLTVL.

The CDR3 is CASSPGGEQYF. CDR3 sequence (DNA): TGCGCCAGCAGCCCCGGGGGCGAGCAGTACTTC. The chain joins TRBV4-1 to TRBJ2-7; possible D gene TRBD2, 6 bases. Trimming cost V 4 bases and J 6 bases, with 7 bases left between them. Germline CDR1 and CDR2: MGHRA and YSYEKL. CDR3 length equals 11 residues.

The chain is built from TRBV28 and TRBJ1-2; no firm D call. There are 13 residues in the CDR3. Trimming cost V 6 bases and J 3 bases, with 11 bases left between them. CDR1 and CDR2 (germline): MDHEN, SYDVKM. CDR3 DNA sequence: TGTGCCAGCAGGGCAGGACTCTACTATGGCTACACCTTC. This translates into CASRAGLYYGYTF.

This chain uses TRBV29-1 with TRBJ2-2, with TRBD1 matching 11 bases. The junction had 9 bases not matched to a gene; V was cut back by 6 bases and J by 6 bases. CDR3 length: 15 residues. Germline CDR1 reads SQVTM; CDR2 reads ANQGSEA. In DNA, the CDR3 is TGCAGCGTCGGGGACAGGGGGGCATCGGCCGGGGAGCTGTTTTTT. Its protein product is CSVGDRGASAGELFF.

The CDR3 protein is CASSVGTVVAFF. The CDR3 DNA reads as TGTGCCAGCAGTGTTGGGACTGTGGTAGCTTTCTTT. The rearrangement uses TRBV2 and TRBJ1-1; a possible D gene is TRBD1 (5 bases). Germline V CDR1 and CDR2: SNHLY, FYNNEI. V gave up 4 bases and J gave up 10 bases, with 13 bases separating them. The CDR3 consists of 12 residues.

The chain has TRBV7-9 and TRBJ2-5; maybe TRBD1 (5 bases). With 0 bases removed from V and 3 bases from J, the gap between germline ends came to 11 bases. Germline CDR1 reads SEHNR; CDR2 reads FQNEAQ (reference sequence). This CDR3 spans 15 amino acids. The CDR3 loop reads CASSLAAGKEETQYF. The CDR3 region has the DNA TGTGCCAGCAGCTTAGCGGCAGGGAAAGAAGAGACCCAGTACTTC.

In regard to this clone: Other DNA sequences within the sample encode an identical CDR3. V and J are TRBV9 and TRBJ2-3; 8 nucleotides align to TRBD2. Trimming cost V 2 bases and J 2 bases; bases outside gene matches: 1. Germline loops: CDR1 SGDLS, CDR2 YYNGEE. The CDR3 has 14 residues. The chain's CDR3 is CASSVSGATDTQYF. CDR3 nucleotide sequence: TGTGCCAGCAGCGTTAGCGGGGCCACAGATACGCAGTATTTT. Combining the CDR3 with reference TRBV9 and TRBJ2-3 gives the whole variable domain DSGVTQTPKHLITATGQRVTLRCSPRSGDLSVYWYQQSLDQGLQFLIQYYNGEERAKGNILERFSAQQFPDLHSELNLSSLELGDSALYFCASSVSGATDTQYFGPGTRLTVL.

Concerning this clone: The sample has other DNA sequences that encode this CDR3 too. V gene TRBV9 combines with J gene TRBJ2-2, with D uncertain. Trimming cost V 0 bases and J 3 bases, with 6 bases left between them. The germline gives CDR1 SGDLS, CDR2 YYNGEE. The CDR3 is 14 residues long. CDR3 bases: TGTGCCAGCAGCGTAGCGGGTTACACCGGGGAGCTGTTTTTT. Residues: CASSVAGYTGELFF.

The chain combines TRBV28 with TRBJ1-4, with a tentative D call TRBD1 (5 bases). The CDR3 covers 15 residues. The germline CDR1 and CDR2 sequences are MDHEN and SYDVKM. Between the trimmed V and J ends, which lost 5 bases and 5 bases, there was a span of 15 bases. The CDR3 DNA is TGTGCCAGCAGTCCTCCGACAGTCCGAAATGAAAAACTGTTTTTT. It yields the protein CASSPPTVRNEKLFF. The variable domain in full, with the rest retrieved from reference TRBV28 and TRBJ1-4, is DVKVTQSSRYLVKRTGEKVFLECVQDMDHENMFWYRQDPGLGLRLIYFSYDVKMKEKGDIPEGYSVSREKKERFSLILESASTNQTSMYLCASSPPTVRNEKLFFGSGTQLSVL.